This T cell receptor beta chain comes out of a study of T cells in localized non-small cell lung cancer. Using immunoSEQ multiplex PCR, the repertoire was profiled, and TCRdb retains in-frame clones only, with some absent. Found here are about 57,000 clones, approximately 91% of them singletons; the top ten hold 20%. The length of the CDR3 is 14 residues. V lost 2 bases, J lost 0 bases, and 7 bases lay in between. Germline V gene lookup returns CDR1 KGHSH and CDR2 LQKENI. The chain uses TRBV18 and TRBJ1-2; no reliable D call. Here the sequenced sample was peripheral blood, taken before any cancer treatment. The receptor's source is a man aged 40 to 70 with stage I lung adenocarcinoma. The CDR3 sequence: CASSPGQANYGYTF. The DNA for the CDR3 is TGTGCCAGCTCACCAGGCCAGGCTAACTATGGCTACACCTTC.